Below, one T cell receptor (beta chain) is given with its context. This specimen comes from a study of blood T cell repertoires in COVID-19. Study at large: PBMCs, B-cell-depleted T cells, or T cells provided the cDNA or gDNA that made up the material.

In the original processing: Using reference gene primer amplification, nucleated cell counts were estimated. Using immunoSEQ multiplex PCR, the repertoire was profiled, and TCRdb retains in-frame clones only, with some absent. That table is the source of V, J and clone size, and D and trimming were worked out from the DNA. The table records 250,000 to 350,000 clones, 75% to 90% of them present only once. Cohort assignment relied on participant-reported clinical history. Donors in Cohort 3 who had recovered were those with two negative PCRs, healthcare professional clearance, or resolution of their symptoms. V gave up 1 base and J gave up 5 bases, with 8 bases separating them. The CDR3 loop spans 12 amino acids. Germline V gene sequence: CDR1 GTSNPN, CDR2 SVGIG (reference sequence).

V is TRBV30 and J is TRBJ2-5; TRBD1 is a possible D gene (6 bases). This TCR was recovered from a woman aged 45-65 years who had recovered from COVID-19. Sequences were obtained from PBMCs or T cells enriched from blood (not recorded which). CDR3 residues: CAWSGGRETQYF. DNA of the CDR3: TGTGCCTGGAGTGGGGGGCGGGAGACCCAGTACTTC.